This entry is about one T cell receptor beta chain. Its recognized antigen is unknown. Qualities for individual bases were not recorded, and no much larger clone is one base off. Here V drops 2 bases and J drops 7 bases, and the junction holds 10 bases not matched to any gene. There are 16 amino acids in the CDR3, from cysteine to phenylalanine inclusive. Only CDR3 DNA remains: 48 bases, in frame from the first base. CDR1 and CDR2 (SGHVS, FQNEAQ) derive from the germline V gene. The immunoSEQ Assay, a bias-controlled multiplex PCR, was used to amplify TCRbeta CDR3 regions from genomic DNA. Regarding the original processing steps: Within the assay, amplification of reference gene primers was used to estimate how many nucleated cells each sample contained. To quantify the absolute abundance of each unique TCRbeta CDR3 rearrangement, sequence reads were collapsed and filtered. For each sample, productive Simpson clonality was calculated as the square root of Simpson's diversity index across productive rearrangements. As stored in TCRdb, this immuneACCESS dataset retains in-frame rearrangements with V and J assigned. A fraction of the clones does not appear; measured against another copy, unresolved V genes explain less than half of the discrepancy, and the remainder lacks a known reason. D and trimming come from the DNA, and the V and J calls and clone size come from that table. This sample gives 120,000 or so clones in total; 84% of them show up just once. The ten largest clones add up to about 4% of the sample.

This specimen comes from a study of blood T cell repertoires in COVID-19 (dated by TCRdb to 2020 to 2021). In terms of the full investigation: Samples covering the acute and convalescent phases of COVID-19 were provided by collaborators in the United States, Italy and Spain. The prospective study material was composed of cDNA or gDNA derived from T cells, B-cell-depleted T cells, or PBMCs. Subjects who had been exposed to COVID-19, were actively infected with it, or had recovered from it provided the deeply sampled blood TCRbeta repertoires that made up the dataset. The repertoires were released in a freely available public database intended as a resource for research on the immune response to SARS-CoV-2. The samples were drawn from the first 160 participants of the ongoing ImmuneRACE study and from roughly 1,300 subjects provided by 6 global collaborators. A de-identified subject ID, COVID-19 status, age in years and sex were almost always included in the sample metadata. HLA class I and class II types, where available, came from metadata supplied by the sample provider rather than from assay-based typing. Summary of the overall study and its limitations: The amount of clinical and demographic metadata varied by source and participant and was provided uncurated.

In the prospective study, participants were roughly 18 to 100 years old, resided in approximately 25 geographic areas of the United States, and were enrolled through a virtual design. Cohort assignment in the prospective study relied on participant-reported clinical history from a screening survey and a study questionnaire. Recovered participants in ImmuneRACE Cohort 3 were defined by two consecutive negative NP/OP PCR tests, clearance by a healthcare professional, or resolution of symptoms. Each participant in the prospective study had whole blood, serum and a nasopharyngeal or oropharyngeal swab collected by mobile phlebotomists. Additional blood draws and questionnaires over an approximately two-month period could optionally be provided by prospective study participants. Prospective study blood samples were shipped either frozen or at room temperature before DNA extraction.

The chain employs TRBV7-8 and TRBJ2-1, with 8 bases in between that match TRBD1. What was sequenced was PBMCs or T cells enriched from blood (not recorded which). The sequence was collected from a woman aged 25-40 years who had recovered from COVID-19. Read as DNA, the sequence is TGTGCCAGCAGCTTAAGCCTAGGACAGGGTTCAAATGAGCAGTTCTTC. It encodes CASSLSLGQGSNEQFF.